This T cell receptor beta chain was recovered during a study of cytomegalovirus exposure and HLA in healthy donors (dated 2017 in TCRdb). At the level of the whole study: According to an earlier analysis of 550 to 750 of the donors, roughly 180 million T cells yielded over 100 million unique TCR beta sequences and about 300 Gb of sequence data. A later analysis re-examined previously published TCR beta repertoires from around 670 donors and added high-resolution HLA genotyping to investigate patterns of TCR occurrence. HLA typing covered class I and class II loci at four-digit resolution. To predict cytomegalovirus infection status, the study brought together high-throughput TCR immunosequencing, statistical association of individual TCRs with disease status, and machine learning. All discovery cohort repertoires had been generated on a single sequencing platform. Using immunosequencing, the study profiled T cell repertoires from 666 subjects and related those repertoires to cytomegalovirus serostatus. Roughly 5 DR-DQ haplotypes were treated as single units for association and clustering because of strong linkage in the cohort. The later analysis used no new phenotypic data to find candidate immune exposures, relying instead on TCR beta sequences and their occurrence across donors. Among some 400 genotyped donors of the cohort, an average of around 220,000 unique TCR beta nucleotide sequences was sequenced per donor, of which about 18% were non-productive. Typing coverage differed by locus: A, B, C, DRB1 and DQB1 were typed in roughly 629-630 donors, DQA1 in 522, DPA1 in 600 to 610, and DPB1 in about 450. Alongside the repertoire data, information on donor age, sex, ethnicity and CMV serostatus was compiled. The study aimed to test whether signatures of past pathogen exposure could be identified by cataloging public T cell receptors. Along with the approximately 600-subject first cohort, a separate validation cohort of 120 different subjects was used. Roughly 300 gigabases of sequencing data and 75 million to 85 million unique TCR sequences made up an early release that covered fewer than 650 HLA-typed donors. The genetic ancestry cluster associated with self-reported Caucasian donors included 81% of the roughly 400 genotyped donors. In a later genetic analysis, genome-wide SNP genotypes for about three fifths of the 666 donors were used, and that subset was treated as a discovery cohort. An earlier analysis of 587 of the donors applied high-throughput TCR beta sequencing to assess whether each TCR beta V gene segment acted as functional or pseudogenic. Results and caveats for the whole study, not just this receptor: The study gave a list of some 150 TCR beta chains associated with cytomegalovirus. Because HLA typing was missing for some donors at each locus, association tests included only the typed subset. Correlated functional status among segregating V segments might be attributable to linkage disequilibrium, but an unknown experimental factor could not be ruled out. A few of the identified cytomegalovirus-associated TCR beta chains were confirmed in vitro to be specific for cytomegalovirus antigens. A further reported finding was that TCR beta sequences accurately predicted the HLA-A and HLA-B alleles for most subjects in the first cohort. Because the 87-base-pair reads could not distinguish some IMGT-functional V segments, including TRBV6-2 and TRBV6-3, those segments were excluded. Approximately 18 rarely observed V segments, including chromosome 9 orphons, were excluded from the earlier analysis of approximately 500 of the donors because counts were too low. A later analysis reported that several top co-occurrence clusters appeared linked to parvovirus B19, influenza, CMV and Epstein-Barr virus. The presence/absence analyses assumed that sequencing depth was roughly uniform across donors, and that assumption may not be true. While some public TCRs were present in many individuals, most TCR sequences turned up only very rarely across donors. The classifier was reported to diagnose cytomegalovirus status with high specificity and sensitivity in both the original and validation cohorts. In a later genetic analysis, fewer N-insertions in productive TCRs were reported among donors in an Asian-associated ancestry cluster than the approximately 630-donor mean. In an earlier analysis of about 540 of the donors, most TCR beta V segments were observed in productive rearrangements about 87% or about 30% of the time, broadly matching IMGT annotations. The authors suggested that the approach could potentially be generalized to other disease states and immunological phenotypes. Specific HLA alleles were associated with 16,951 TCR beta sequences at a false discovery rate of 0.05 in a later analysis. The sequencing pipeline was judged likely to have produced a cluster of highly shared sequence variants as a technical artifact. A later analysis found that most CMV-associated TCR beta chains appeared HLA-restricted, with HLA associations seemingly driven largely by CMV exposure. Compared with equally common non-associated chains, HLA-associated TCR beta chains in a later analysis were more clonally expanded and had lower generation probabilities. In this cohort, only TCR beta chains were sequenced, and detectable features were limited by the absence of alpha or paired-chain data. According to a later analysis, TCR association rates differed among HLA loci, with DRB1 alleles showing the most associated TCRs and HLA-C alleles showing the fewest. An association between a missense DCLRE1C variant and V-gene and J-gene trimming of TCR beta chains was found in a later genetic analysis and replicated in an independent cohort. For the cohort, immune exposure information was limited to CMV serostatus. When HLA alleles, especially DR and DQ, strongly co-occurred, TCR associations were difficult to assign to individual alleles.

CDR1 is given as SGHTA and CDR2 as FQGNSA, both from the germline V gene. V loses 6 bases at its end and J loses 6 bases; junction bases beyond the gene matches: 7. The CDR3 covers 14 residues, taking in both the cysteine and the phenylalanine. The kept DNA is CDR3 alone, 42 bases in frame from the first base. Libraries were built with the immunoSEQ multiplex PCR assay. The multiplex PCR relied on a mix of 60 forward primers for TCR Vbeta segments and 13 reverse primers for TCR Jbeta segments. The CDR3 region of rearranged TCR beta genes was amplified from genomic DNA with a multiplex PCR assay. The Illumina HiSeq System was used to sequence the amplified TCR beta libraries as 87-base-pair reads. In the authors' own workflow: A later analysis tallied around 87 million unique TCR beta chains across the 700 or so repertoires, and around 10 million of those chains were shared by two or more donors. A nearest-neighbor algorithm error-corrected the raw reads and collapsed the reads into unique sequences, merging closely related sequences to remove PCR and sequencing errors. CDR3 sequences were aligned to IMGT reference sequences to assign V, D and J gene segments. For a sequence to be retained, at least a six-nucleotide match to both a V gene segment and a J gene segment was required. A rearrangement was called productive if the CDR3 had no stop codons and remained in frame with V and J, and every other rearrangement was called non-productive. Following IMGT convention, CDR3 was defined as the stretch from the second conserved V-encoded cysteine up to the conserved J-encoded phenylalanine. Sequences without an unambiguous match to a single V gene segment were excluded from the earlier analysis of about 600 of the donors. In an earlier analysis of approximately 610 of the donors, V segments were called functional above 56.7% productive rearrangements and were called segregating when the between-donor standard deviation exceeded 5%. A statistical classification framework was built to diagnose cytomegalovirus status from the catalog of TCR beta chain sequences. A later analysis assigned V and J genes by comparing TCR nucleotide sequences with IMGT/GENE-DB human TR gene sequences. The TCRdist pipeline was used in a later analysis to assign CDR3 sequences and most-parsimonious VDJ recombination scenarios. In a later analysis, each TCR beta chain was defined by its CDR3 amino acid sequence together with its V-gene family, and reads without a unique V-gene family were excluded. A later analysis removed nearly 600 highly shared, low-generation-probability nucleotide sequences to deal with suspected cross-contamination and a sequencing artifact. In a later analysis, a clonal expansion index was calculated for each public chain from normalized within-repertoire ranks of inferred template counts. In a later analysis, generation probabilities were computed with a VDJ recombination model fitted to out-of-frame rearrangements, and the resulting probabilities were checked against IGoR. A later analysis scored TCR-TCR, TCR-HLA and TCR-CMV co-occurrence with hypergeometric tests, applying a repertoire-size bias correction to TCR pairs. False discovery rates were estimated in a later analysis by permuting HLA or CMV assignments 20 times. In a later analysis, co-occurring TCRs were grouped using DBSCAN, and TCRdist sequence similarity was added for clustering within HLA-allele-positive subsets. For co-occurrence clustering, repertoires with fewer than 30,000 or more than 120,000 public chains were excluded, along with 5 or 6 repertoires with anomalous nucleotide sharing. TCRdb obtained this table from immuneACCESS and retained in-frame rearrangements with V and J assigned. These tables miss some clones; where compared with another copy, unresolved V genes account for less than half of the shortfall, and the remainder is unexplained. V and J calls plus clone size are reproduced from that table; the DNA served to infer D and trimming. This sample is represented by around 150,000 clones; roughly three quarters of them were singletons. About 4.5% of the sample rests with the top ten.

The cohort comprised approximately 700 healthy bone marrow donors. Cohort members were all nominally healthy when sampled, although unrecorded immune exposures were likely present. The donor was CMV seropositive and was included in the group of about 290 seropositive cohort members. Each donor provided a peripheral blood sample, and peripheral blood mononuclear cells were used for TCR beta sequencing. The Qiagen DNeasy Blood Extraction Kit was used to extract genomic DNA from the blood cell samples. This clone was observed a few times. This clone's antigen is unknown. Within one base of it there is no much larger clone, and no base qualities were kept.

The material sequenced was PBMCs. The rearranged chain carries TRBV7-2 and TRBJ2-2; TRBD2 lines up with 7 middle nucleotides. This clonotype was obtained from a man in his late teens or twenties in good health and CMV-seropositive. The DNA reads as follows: TGTGCCAGCAGGCCGGGACTAAACGCCGGGGAGCTGTTTTTT. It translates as CASRPGLNAGELFF.